This T cell receptor (beta chain) was sequenced in a study of T cell responses to AZD1222 COVID-19 vaccine. Germline lookup yields CDR1 PRHDT and CDR2 FYEKMQ (reference sequence). The CDR3 consists of 12 residues. The V gene lost 5 bases and the J gene lost 0 bases, with 5 bases spanning the gap. The data were produced by immunoSEQ multiplex PCR, yet TCRdb's version contains in-frame clones alone and is incomplete. The sample records fewer than 300,000 clones, roughly 93% being singletons. The TCR comes from an adult in good health. This specimen consisted of peripheral blood, obtained on day 0 of AZD1222 vaccination. V usage is TRBV13 and J usage is TRBJ2-7; D unclear. The CDR3 nucleotides are TGTGCCAGCAGCCCCCACTCCTACGAGCAGTACTTC. Translation gives CASSPHSYEQYF. Drawing the rest from reference TRBV13 and TRBJ2-7, the complete variable domain is AAGVIQSPRHLIKEKRETATLKCYPIPRHDTVYWYQQGPGQDPQFLISFYEKMQSDKGSIPDRFSAQQFSDYHSELNMSSLELGDSALYFCASSPHSYEQYFGPGTRLTVT.